The 9 T cell receptor beta chains in this list originate from one sample, sequenced in a study of T cells in women clearing cervical HPV infection (dated by TCRdb to about 2018). Library preparation was by the immunoSEQ multiplex PCR assay. TCRdb mirrors the immuneACCESS table, restricted to in-frame sequences. Some clones are absent from its copies; in checked studies, under half trace to an unresolved V gene, and the reason for the others is unknown. This sample's records show 30,000 to 35,000 clones. Jointly, the top ten make up roughly 6.5% of the sample. Material: blood buffy coat. Receptors were obtained from a woman between 18 and 70 years old with a cervical HPV16 infection that either progressed to CIN3+ or cleared (not recorded which).

Concerning this clone: With the read ending 3 residues before the CDR3 end, the germline J gene is used to fill in that end. The V gene is TRBV13, the J gene TRBJ2-3; D perhaps matches TRBD2 (5 bases). The germline gives CDR1 PRHDT, CDR2 FYEKMQ (reference sequence). The CDR3 sequence is 15 residues long. The CDR3 protein is CASSARVAFQETQYF. The CDR3 bases that were read are TGTGCCAGCAGCGCCCGGGTAGCGTTTCAAGAGACG.

About this clone: The read comes to an end 3 residues before the CDR3 does, leaving the germline J gene to fill in the end. The chain carries TRBV20-1 and TRBJ2-3; 7 positions agree with TRBD2. The CDR3 contains 13 residues. CDR1 DFQATT and CDR2 SNEGSKA come from the germline V gene (reference sequence). Unmatched junction bases numbered 10, after V lost 6 bases and J lost 7 bases. CDR3 sequence: CSAPAGLGNTQYF. CDR3 bases read: TGCAGTGCCCCAGCGGGACTTGGAAATACG.

Regarding this clone: The read comes to an end 3 residues before the CDR3 does, leaving the germline J gene to fill in the end. The V gene is TRBV18, the J gene TRBJ2-1, with no clear D. The CDR3 loop spans 13 amino acids. The ends were cut back, 2 bases at V and 4 bases at J, with 6 bases in the middle. CDR1 is KGHSH, CDR2 LQKENI, per germline. This chain's CDR3 is CASSPSLYNEQFF. The part of the CDR3 DNA that was read is TGTGCCAGCTCACCATCCCTTTACAATGAG.

To note about this clone: From the germline J gene comes the end of the CDR3, since the read stops 3 residues before it. The gene calls are TRBV6-2 or TRBV6-3 and TRBJ2-1; 10 bases are a match to TRBD2. CDR1 is MNHEY and CDR2 is SVGEGT in the germline V gene. The CDR3 has 15 residues. Trimming removed 2 bases from V and 8 bases from J; junction bases left unmatched: 6. This chain's CDR3 is CASSYEAGGPYEQFF. The CDR3 DNA, read in part, is TGTGCCAGCAGTTACGAAGCGGGGGGGCCCTATGAG.

In the case of this clone: Read coverage stops 3 residues before the CDR3 terminus; the germline J gene supplies the remainder. The chain joins TRBV20-1 to TRBJ1-5, with a weak D call TRBD1 (6 bases). Deletions cut 0 bases from V and 7 bases from J, with 10 bases between. Germline values: CDR1 DFQATT, CDR2 SNEGSKA (reference sequence). This CDR3 comprises 13 residues. CDR3 DNA (partial): TGCAGTGCTAGAGAGATGAGGGGGCAGCCC. This sequence encodes CSAREMRGQP. The CDR3 reads in full as CSAREMRGQPQHF.

Points on this clone: The read terminates 3 residues ahead of where the CDR3 ends, so the germline J gene completes it. V usage is TRBV7-2 and J usage is TRBJ2-7; 7 positions agree with TRBD2. Per the germline V gene, CDR1 is SGHTA and CDR2 is FQGNSA. This CDR3 has 15 amino acids. With V trimmed by 4 bases and J by 5 bases, 11 bases remained unmatched. The part of the CDR3 DNA that was read is TGTGCCAGCAGCTCACGGGCACTAGCGAGCCACGAG. Translated: CASSSRALASHE. The complete CDR3 reads CASSSRALASHEQYF. The variable domain in full, with the rest retrieved from reference TRBV7-2 and TRBJ2-7, is GAGVSQSPSNKVTEKGKDVELRCDPISGHTALYWYRQSLGQGLEFLIYFQGNSAPDKSGLPSDRFSAERTGGSVSTLTIQRTQQEDSAVYLCASSSRALASHEQYFGPGTRLTVT.

With respect to this clone: The read falls 3 residues short of the CDR3 end, and the missing part is taken from the germline J gene. The sample carries other DNA sequences with the same CDR3. The V gene is TRBV7-2, the J gene TRBJ2-7; 7 nucleotides align to TRBD1. The CDR3 sequence is 14 residues long. The germline V gene has CDR1 SGHTA and CDR2 FQGNSA. With V trimmed by 5 bases and J by 0 bases, 4 bases remained unmatched. The CDR3 region is CASSPRQGSYEQYF. Incomplete CDR3 DNA: TGTGCCAGCAGCCCCCGACAGGGCTCCTACGAG.

About this clone itself: Sequencing ends 3 residues short of the CDR3 end; the germline J gene provides the rest. The J gene is TRBJ2-2, the V gene TRBV11-3; weak D call: TRBD1 (5 bases). The CDR3 is 14 amino acids. Trimming pared 5 bases from V and 4 bases from J, leaving 11 bases between. Germline lookup yields CDR1 SGHNT and CDR2 YENEEA. CDR3 bases read: TGTGCCAGCAGCAAAAGACAGACCACCGGGGAG. It specifies CASSKRQTTGE. The entire CDR3 protein reads CASSKRQTTGELFF.

A remark on this clone: The read stops 3 residues short of the end of the CDR3; the missing end is completed from the germline J gene. The chain combines TRBV19 with TRBJ1-1, with TRBD1 identical over 8 bases. The CDR3 length is 13 residues. Germline CDR1 is LNHDA and CDR2 is SQIVND (reference sequence). CDR3 DNA, as far as it was read: TGTGCCAGTAGTTCCGGACAGGGAAACGGC. Its translation: CASSSGQGNG. The full CDR3 reads CASSSGQGNGAFF.